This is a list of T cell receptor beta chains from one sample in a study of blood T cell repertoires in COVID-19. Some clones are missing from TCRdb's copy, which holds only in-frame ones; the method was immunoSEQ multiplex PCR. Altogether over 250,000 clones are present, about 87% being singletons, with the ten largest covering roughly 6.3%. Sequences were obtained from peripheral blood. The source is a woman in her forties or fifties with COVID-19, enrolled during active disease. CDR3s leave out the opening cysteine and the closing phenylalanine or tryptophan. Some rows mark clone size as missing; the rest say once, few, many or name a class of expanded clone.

AISTLSYEQY	TRBV10-3	-
ASSSRQGPYEQY	TRBV11-3	few
ASLSTENRELF	TRBV5-6	-
AIRDGYSNQPQH	TRBV10-3	-
ASSFRDFEETQY	TRBV5-1	-
ASSPLAGGYGEQF	TRBV2	-
ASSQARQTNTEAF	TRBV23-1	-
ASSYPANGQGVGNQPQH	TRBV11-3	-
ATSGPLRDSHPDTQY	TRBV24-1	-
ASMWSTEAF	TRBV19	-
ASSQGRRVSSYNEQF	TRBV14	once
AWGDGSQETQY	TRBV30	-
ASSFGHGNTGELF	TRBV5-1	-
ASSRQGYTEAF	TRBV4-1	-
ASSYRGKSGNTIY	TRBV6-6	-
ASSAGWARENTEAF	TRBV3-1/TRBV3-2	-
ASSPSGGSEKLF	TRBV4-1	-
ATSGGRLAAAWTQY	TRBV15	-
ASSFGGNTGELF	TRBV5-1	once
ASDSIGQGVNTEAF	TRBV11-2	few
ASSQGASGRGISYEQY	TRBV4-2	-
ASSPQEVNTGELF	TRBV18	once
ASSLSRTGGDTGELF	TRBV18	-
ASSLYAGQWNQPQH	TRBV27	-
ASSHPNRQGNSNTEAF	TRBV4-1	-
SASPSGGARNEQF	TRBV20-1	-
ASSPPDGREDDEQY	TRBV18	-
ASTLRGLGEKLF	TRBV25-1	-
ASSLSLEVEGYT	TRBV7-8	once
ASSLEGQFYEQY	TRBV5-4	once
ATREGANYGYT	TRBV19	-
ATSSLGEGYQPQH	TRBV24-1	-
ASSLESSGTDTQY	TRBV7-2	-
ATSDPAGQNYGYT	TRBV24-1	few
ASRRGDGTQY	TRBV12-3/TRBV12-4	-
ASSLSIGELNTEAF	TRBV13	few
ASSLVPDSYTEAF	TRBV5-1	once
ASSWRQIDSYEQY	TRBV5-8	few
ASSLKGLWTSGTSTDTQY	TRBV7-3	-
ASSPGGGEKLF	TRBV28	once
SARLSAYEQY	TRBV29-1	-
ASSESGKDNSPLH	TRBV25-1	-
SASRVREYTGELF	TRBV20-1	-
AWGDRVGGYT	TRBV30	-
ASGTGFNEQY	TRBV19	once
ASSYALAGGGNEQF	TRBV6-6	-
ASSKDREVSYEQY	TRBV19	-
ASSRDEAGAGDEQF	TRBV18	-
ASSIGQGNTEAF	TRBV19	once
ASSSSARSSGEKLF	TRBV5-6	-
ASSLDSLRYNEQF	TRBV11-2	-